Presented here are 28 T cell receptor beta chains from one specimen sequenced in a study of blood T cell repertoires in COVID-19. Clones were sequenced by immunoSEQ multiplex PCR, and TCRdb holds only the in-frame ones, with some missing. The sample shows tens of thousands of clones, about 77% of them seen only once. The specimen was peripheral blood. The source is a man older than 75 with active or convalescent COVID-19.

This chain uses TRBV19 with TRBJ2-2; D gene uncertain. The CDR3 totals 14 residues. Germline V CDR1 and CDR2: LNHDA, SQIVND (reference sequence). Deletions cut 6 bases from V and 3 bases from J, with 11 bases between. In nucleotides, the CDR3 is TGTGCCAGTAGCCCCGGGTCTCACACCGGGGAGCTGTTTTTT. It encodes CASSPGSHTGELFF. The full variable domain, in which reference TRBV19 and TRBJ2-2 provide the parts outside the CDR3, is DGGITQSPKYLFRKEGQNVTLSCEQNLNHDAMYWYRQDPGQGLRLIYYSQIVNDFQKGDIAEGYSVSREKKESFPLTVTSAQKNPTAFYLCASSPGSHTGELFFGEGSRLTVL.

V and J are TRBV30 and TRBJ2-1, with 15 positions matching TRBD2. Germline V CDR1 and CDR2: GTSNPN, SVGIG (reference sequence). The J segment lost 9 bases and the V segment lost 2 bases, leaving 2 bases of the junction unmatched. The CDR3 has 14 residues. The CDR3 coding sequence is TGTGCCTGGAGTCGGACTAGCGGGAGGGGTGAGCAGTTCTTC. Translating gives CAWSRTSGRGEQFF.

The J gene is TRBJ2-1, the V gene TRBV19; D is ambiguous. Germline CDR1 is LNHDA and CDR2 is SQIVND (reference sequence). Trimming cost V 0 bases and J 3 bases, with 3 bases left between them. This CDR3 spans 13 amino acids. The CDR3 nucleotides are TGTGCCAGTAGTATAGACAGCTACAATGAGCAGTTCTTC. Protein sequence: CASSIDSYNEQFF.

This clone was observed once. The V gene is TRBV29-1, the J gene TRBJ2-7; the match to TRBD1 covers 11 bases. Germline V gene lookup returns CDR1 SQVTM and CDR2 ANQGSEA. The CDR3 length is 14 residues. V lost 8 bases and J lost 5; bases outside the gene matches: 11. CDR3 DNA: TGCAGCCCACGTCCCACGGACAGGGGGCACGAGCAGTACTTC. Translating it yields CSPRPTDRGHEQYF.

The table lists this clone with a count of one. The chain combines TRBV6-5 with TRBJ1-1, with 11 bases matching TRBD1. The CDR3 sequence is 14 residues long. V shed 6 bases, J shed 8 bases, and the junction held 8 bases outside the gene matches. CDR1 is MNHEY and CDR2 is SVGAGI in the germline V gene. The CDR3 here is CASRDRGRIIEAFF. In DNA form, the CDR3 reads TGTGCCAGCAGGGACAGGGGGCGAATAATAGAAGCTTTCTTT.

The J gene is TRBJ2-7, the V gene TRBV28, with TRBD2 matching 13 bases. V shed 4 bases, J shed 4 bases, and the junction held 4 bases outside the gene matches. Germline V gene data show CDR1 as MDHEN and CDR2 as SYDVKM. This CDR3 has 15 amino acids. The CDR3 coding sequence is TGTGCCAGCAGTTCACTAGCGGGAGGGCCGTACGAGCAGTACTTC. Its protein product is CASSSLAGGPYEQYF.

The V gene is TRBV5-1, the J gene TRBJ2-5; no definite D call. The CDR3 contains 13 residues. Germline V lookup: CDR1 SGHRS, CDR2 YFSETQ. The V gene lost 4 bases and the J gene lost 0 bases, with 7 bases spanning the gap. CDR3 in amino acids: CASSSRHQETQYF. CDR3 coding DNA: TGCGCCAGCAGCAGCCGCCACCAAGAGACCCAGTACTTC.

The chain has TRBV5-5 and TRBJ1-1; a weak D match, TRBD1 (5 bases). There are 13 residues in the CDR3. CDR1 SGHKS and CDR2 YYEKEE come from the germline V gene (reference sequence). The V gene lost 0 bases and the J gene lost 7 bases, with 10 bases spanning the gap. The CDR3 coding sequence is TGTGCCAGCAGCTTGGCCCCAGGGAATGAAGCTTTCTTT. Amino acid sequence: CASSLAPGNEAFF.

V gene TRBV18 combines with J gene TRBJ2-3, with a possible D match to TRBD2 (6 bases). V was cut by 0 bases and J by 4 bases, with 29 bases left in between. This CDR3 region has 21 residues. Germline CDR1 reads KGHSH; CDR2 reads LQKENI. The CDR3 region is CASSPPVGNSRDPGLPDTQYF. DNA for the CDR3: TGTGCCAGCTCACCACCCGTCGGAAATTCGCGGGATCCGGGGCTCCCAGATACGCAGTATTTT.

This clone is a singleton in its sample. This chain joins TRBV2 and TRBJ2-1; D perhaps matches TRBD1 (6 bases). The CDR3 has 16 amino acids. Trimming stripped 7 bases from V and 0 bases from J, with 16 bases between. Germline assignment: CDR1 SNHLY and CDR2 FYNNEI. CDR3 sequence (DNA): TGTGCCAGCAATACAGGGCCCTCCTACTCCTACAATGAGCAGTTCTTC. As protein: CASNTGPSYSYNEQFF.

V gene TRBV2 combines with J gene TRBJ2-4; D perhaps matches TRBD2 (6 bases). CDR3 length equals 12 residues. Trimming pared 6 bases from V and 6 bases from J, leaving 9 bases between. In germline, CDR1 is SNHLY, CDR2 FYNNEI. CDR3 coding DNA: TGTGCCAGCAGGGTCGGGGGAAACATTCAGTACTTC. Translation gives CASRVGGNIQYF. Based on the CDR3 plus reference TRBV2 and TRBJ2-4, the full variable domain is EPEVTQTPSHQVTQMGQEVILRCVPISNHLYFYWYRQILGQKVEFLVSFYNNEISEKSEIFDDQFSVERPDGSNFTLKIRSTKLEDSAMYFCASRVGGNIQYFGAGTRLSVL.

Written as DNA, the CDR3 is TGTGCCAGTAGTATAGGAGACAGGGGCCAGCATTTT. This translates into CASSIGDRGQHF. This chain uses TRBV19 with TRBJ1-5, with 8 positions matching TRBD1. Per germline, CDR1 LNHDA and CDR2 SQIVND (reference sequence). This CDR3 region has 12 residues. Losses at the gene ends were 1 base for V and 12 bases for J; bases not matched to a gene: 2.

This chain joins TRBV6-1 and TRBJ2-5, with TRBD2 matching over 14 bases. Trimming took 0 bases from V and 6 from J; bases not matched to a gene: 9. This CDR3 contains 18 residues. The V gene's germline CDR1 is MNHNS and CDR2 SASEGT. This CDR3 is CASSEASPRLAGGQTQYF. CDR3 nucleotides: TGTGCCAGCAGTGAAGCGAGCCCGAGACTAGCGGGGGGGCAGACCCAGTACTTC.

This clone was observed a handful of times. The chain is built from TRBV10-3 and TRBJ2-7; TRBD1 matches at 9 bases. After removal of 2 bases from V and 4 bases from J, the junction contained 3 bases not matched to a gene. Germline CDR1 and CDR2: ENHRY and SYGVKD. CDR3 size: 14 residues. The CDR3 loop reads CAISEGTGLYEQYF. In DNA, the CDR3 is TGTGCCATCAGTGAGGGGACAGGGCTGTACGAGCAGTACTTC.

V is TRBV29-1 and J is TRBJ2-5, with D tentatively TRBD2 (7 bases). The germline gives CDR1 SQVTM, CDR2 ANQGSEA. CDR3 length: 12 amino acids. The V gene lost 7 bases and the J gene lost 4 bases, with 13 bases spanning the gap. CDR3 sequence reads: CSAGRGGETQYF. The CDR3 coding sequence is TGCAGCGCAGGAAGGGGGGGAGAGACCCAGTACTTC.

This chain joins TRBV24-1 and TRBJ1-1; TRBD1 matches 10 bases. Germline CDR1 KGHDR, CDR2 SFDVKD. V shed 3 bases and J 3 bases; nucleotides not matched to a gene: 9. This CDR3 contains 17 residues. The chain's CDR3 is CATSDARTGGSYTEAFF. The CDR3 DNA follows: TGTGCCACCAGTGATGCTAGGACAGGGGGGTCGTACACTGAAGCTTTCTTT.

This rearrangement joins TRBV6-5 to TRBJ2-3; TRBD2 might be the D (6 bases). V was trimmed by 10 bases and J by 2 bases, leaving 19 bases between them. The CDR3 has 15 residues. Germline loops: CDR1 MNHEY, CDR2 SVGAGI. CDR3: CATRRSAGPTDTQYF. CDR3 nucleotides: TGTGCCACGAGAAGGTCGGCGGGGCCCACAGATACGCAGTATTTT.

The sample holds many counts of this clone. The chain employs TRBV7-8 and TRBJ2-1, with 9 nucleotides matching TRBD2. V lost 1 base and J lost 2; bases outside the gene matches: 3. The CDR3 is made up of 16 amino acids. CDR1 is SGHVS and CDR2 is FQNEAQ in the germline V gene. CDR3 bases: TGTGCCAGCAGCTTAGTTGGCGGGAGGGCCTACAATGAGCAGTTCTTC. It translates to CASSLVGGRAYNEQFF.

The chain recombines TRBV10-3 with TRBJ2-5; TRBD1 agrees at 9 bases. Per the germline V gene, CDR1 is ENHRY and CDR2 is SYGVKD. V dropped 2 bases and J dropped 1; count of bases not matched to a gene: 2. The CDR3 consists of 15 residues. CDR3 nucleotides: TGTGCCATCAGTGAGGGACAGGGGATCCAAGAGACCCAGTACTTC. It is translated as CAISEGQGIQETQYF.

J is TRBJ2-4 and V is TRBV30; a possible D gene is TRBD1 (5 bases). V was clipped by 3 bases and J by 6 bases, with 9 bases between them. The germline V gene encodes CDR1 GTSNPN and CDR2 SVGIG (reference sequence). The CDR3 is 12 amino acids. Here the CDR3 reads CAWRGLGNIQYF. DNA for the CDR3: TGTGCCTGGAGGGGGCTGGGAAACATTCAGTACTTC.

The chain links TRBV9 to TRBJ1-3; 9 bases align to TRBD1. CDR1 is SGDLS and CDR2 is YYNGEE in the germline V gene. Losses at the gene ends were 3 bases for V and 0 bases for J; bases not matched to a gene: 7. The CDR3 has 17 amino acids. CDR3 loop: CASSAGTGRFSGNTIYF. The CDR3 DNA reads TGTGCCAGCAGCGCCGGGACAGGGCGCTTCTCTGGAAACACCATATATTTT.

The chain carries TRBV7-2 and TRBJ2-7, with D maybe TRBD2 (6 bases). The CDR3 spans 16 residues. The ends were cut back, 3 bases at V and 1 base at J, with 16 bases in the middle. Germline lookup yields CDR1 SGHTA and CDR2 FQGNSA. CDR3 protein: CASSFTSRPGSYEQYF. CDR3 DNA: TGTGCCAGCAGCTTCACTAGCCGCCCTGGGTCCTACGAGCAGTACTTC.

V gene TRBV7-8 combines with J gene TRBJ2-5, with TRBD2 matching over 7 bases. This CDR3 is 15 amino acids long. CDR1 and CDR2 from the germline V gene are SGHVS and FQNEAQ. Trimming removed 7 bases from V and 5 bases from J; junction bases left unmatched: 13. The CDR3 region has the DNA TGTGCCAGCACCAAGAGGGCGGGGGAAGGGGAGACCCAGTACTTC. It is translated as CASTKRAGEGETQYF.

The chain is built from TRBV6-5 and TRBJ2-7, with TRBD2 identical over 10 bases. Germline CDR1 reads MNHEY; CDR2 reads SVGAGI. J lost 5 bases, V lost 0 bases, and 4 bases had no gene match. There are 15 residues in the CDR3. The CDR3 loop reads CASSYSTSGVDEQYF. The CDR3 region has the DNA TGTGCCAGCAGTTACTCTACTAGCGGGGTAGACGAGCAGTACTTC.

The chain uses TRBV2 and TRBJ2-5; 8 positions match TRBD2. Trimming took 6 bases from V and 5 from J; bases not matched to a gene: 11. The CDR3 runs 15 residues. Germline CDR1 SNHLY, CDR2 FYNNEI. As DNA, the CDR3 is TGTGCCAGCAGCTTTTCGGGGGGGTCGATTGAGACCCAGTACTTC. Residues: CASSFSGGSIETQYF. The whole variable domain, remainder taken from reference TRBV2 and TRBJ2-5, is EPEVTQTPSHQVTQMGQEVILRCVPISNHLYFYWYRQILGQKVEFLVSFYNNEISEKSEIFDDQFSVERPDGSNFTLKIRSTKLEDSAMYFCASSFSGGSIETQYFGPGTRLLVL.

This clone was detected only once. The genes are TRBV6-5 and TRBJ1-5, with 9 nucleotides matching TRBD1. V shed 7 bases, J shed 7 bases, and the junction held 11 bases outside the gene matches. In germline, CDR1 is MNHEY, CDR2 SVGAGI. The CDR3 has 15 residues. The DNA for the CDR3 is TGTGCCAGCACCCAGACAGGGGGAAGGTGGCAGCCCCAGCATTTT. Its protein product is CASTQTGGRWQPQHF.

V is TRBV6-5 and J is TRBJ2-7; D is unresolved. Trimming took 6 bases from V and 2 from J, leaving 11 bases between them. There are 13 residues in the CDR3. The germline V gene has CDR1 MNHEY and CDR2 SVGAGI. The CDR3 bases are TGTGCCAGCAGAGGCAGGCTCCCCTACGAGCAGTACTTC. This codes for CASRGRLPYEQYF.

The chain joins TRBV7-2 to TRBJ2-3, with 8 bases that match TRBD2. Per the germline V gene, CDR1 is SGHTA and CDR2 is FQGNSA. Trimming cost V 5 bases and J 3 bases; bases outside gene matches: 7. The CDR3 extends over 15 amino acids. The CDR3 is CASSLGGLVTDTQYF. The CDR3 nucleotides read TGTGCCAGCAGCCTGGGGGGACTAGTGACAGATACGCAGTATTTT.